The text below deals with one TCR beta chain. V was shortened by 4 bases and J by 2 bases, with 16 bases between the two germline ends. The germline V gene encodes CDR1 SGHRS and CDR2 YFSETQ. This CDR3 is built from 15 residues. The entry originates in a study of technical replicates of blood from several donors. Data came from immunoSEQ multiplex PCR; TCRdb stores just in-frame clones and leaves some out. The sample holds 58,000 or so clones; approximately 86% are singletons and the top ten take less than 6.5%. The chain combines TRBV5-1 with TRBJ2-7; the D gene is possibly TRBD1 (5 bases). The TCR was taken from a human donor in good health. Some clones in this sample may be carry-over from other donors' samples. The specimen sequenced was PBMCs. CDR3: CASSQGQRVPYEQYF. In DNA form, the CDR3 reads TGCGCCAGCAGCCAAGGACAACGAGTTCCCTACGAGCAGTACTTC.